This entry features one T cell receptor beta chain sequence. This clonotype occurred many times. Its antigen is still unknown. Nothing much larger sits one base from this clone, and base qualities are not available. The entry originates in a study of prognosis after radiotherapy for stage I lung cancer (dated by TCRdb to about 2021). A note on the overall study: Between April 2018 and 2019, more than 15 stage I NSCLC patients were enrolled in Nanjing, China. SBRT was delivered in 3 to 5 fractions with a biologically effective dose of at least 100 Gy, and image-guided IMRT or VMAT was used for delivery. After SBRT, distant metastases developed in about 20% of the 19 patients at a median of approximately seven months, while the remaining 15 patients had no significant progression. No patient received concurrent therapy alongside SBRT. A total of roughly 40 blood samples from around 19 patients were sequenced, with one sample obtained before and one obtained after SBRT for each patient. Newly diagnosed primary stage I lung tumors occurred in some 15 patients, and oligometastatic NSCLC after surgical resection of the primary tumor occurred in a few. Tumor histology was squamous cell carcinoma in 7 or 8 patients and adenocarcinoma in about a dozen. Peripheral blood TCR beta repertoires were profiled in stage I NSCLC patients before and after stereotactic body radiotherapy, and the study then linked these repertoires to distant failure. All patients were regarded as medically inoperable, because of comorbidities in about a dozen patients and refusal of surgery in 6 to 8 patients. The cohort comprised more than ten men and six or seven women with a median age of roughly 74 years, ranging from about 53 to 85 years.

A history of other malignancies or of prior chemotherapy or radiotherapy was absent in all patients, and node-negative disease was shown on CT and PET/CT in all patients. At each of two time points, 4.5 to 7 milliliters of peripheral venous blood were collected in EDTA tubes. Ficoll-Paque Plus density-gradient centrifugation was used to isolate PBMCs. Right after collection, samples were kept at -80 degrees C until analysis. Results the study describes overall, beyond this receptor: Tumor specificity of expanded TCR clones was not determined. Post-SBRT Shannon entropy and its change from baseline were lower in patients who developed distant metastases; baseline Shannon entropy was not associated with metastases. A decrease in unique TCR clone counts was observed after SBRT (median 10,088 before versus approximately 6,900 after; Wilcoxon paired P=0.011). TRBV and TRBJ usage frequencies reportedly varied with metastasis status, involving two V genes at baseline and nine V and two J genes after SBRT. The study was limited by its small cohort and short follow-up, and the findings require independent validation. None of the reported P values were adjusted for multiple comparisons.

Two rounds of multiplex PCR on genomic DNA were used to amplify the TCR beta CDR3 region. The first PCR round used primers specific to each TRBV and TRBJ gene, and the primer sequences were filed in Chinese patent CN105087789A. Universal primers were used in the second round of PCR. The Roche High Pure PCR Template Preparation Kit was used to extract genomic DNA from the frozen PBMCs. The libraries underwent paired-end sequencing with 151 bp reads on an Illumina HiSeq 3000. Per the original workflow: Raw reads lacking the multiplex PCR primer sequences were removed with CutAdapt. PEAR was used to merge high-quality paired reads into contigs. TRB V, D and J gene segments were assigned to each contig with MiXCR by alignment to reference sequences. To remove sequencing errors, CDR3 sequences were clustered according to base quality and sequence similarity. Diversity was calculated as Shannon entropy divided by the natural log of the number of productive TCR sequences. Clonality was defined as one minus Shannon entropy divided by the natural log of the number of unique clonotypes. The Youden index of ROC curves was used to select progression-free survival cut-offs for repertoire metrics, and analyses were performed in R 3.5.3. The raw public data were reprocessed by TCRdb itself: fastp quality trimming at Q25, MiXCR clonotype calling, in-frame beta chains only. Rows with a matching CDR3 protein are joined into one entry that keeps the most common DNA and genes. For this entry, the V and J calls and clone size follow TCRdb and not the study's own pipeline. Recorded for this sample are tens of thousands of distinct CDR3 sequences; over 45% of them occurred a single time. About 15% of the sample goes to the ten largest clones.

The clonotype was recovered from a donor aged 50 or older with non-small cell lung cancer. Here the sequenced sample was PBMCs, taken before or after stereotactic body radiation therapy (not recorded which).

This receptor has the CDR3 CASSPSFTRTDTQYF. The DNA sequence is TGCGCCAGCAGCCCCTCTTTTACACGCACAGATACGCAGTATTTT. The chain employs TRBV4-3 and TRBJ2-3; no D segment can be confidently identified. Counted from cysteine to phenylalanine, this CDR3 has 15 amino acids. Only the CDR3 portion is preserved as DNA: 45 bases, with reading frame beginning at the first base. Via the germline V gene, CDR1 is LGHNA and CDR2 YSLEER. V is shortened by 4 bases, J by 1 base, and the region joining them spans 12 bases.